Listed below are T cell receptor beta chains from one sample, sequenced in a study of blood T cell repertoires in COVID-19. The table came from immunoSEQ multiplex PCR; TCRdb's copy has only in-frame clones and leaves some out. The sample shows roughly 220,000 clones, around 83% of them seen only once. The source material was peripheral blood. These receptors were obtained from a woman aged 45-60 years with COVID-19, enrolled during active disease. Both conserved end residues are part of each CDR3. The D gene is left open where the match is weak. Clone sizes are given selectively: once, few, many, or a class where the clone is expanded.

TRBD1 TRBJ1-1 TRBV19 NA CASSVTGPTEAFF TGTGCCAGTAGTGTGACAGGGCCCACTGAAGCTTTCTTT
TRBD2 TRBJ2-3 TRBV18 once CASSPPGLAPDTQYF TGTGCCAGCTCACCACCGGGACTAGCGCCAGATACGCAGTATTTT
NA TRBJ2-1 TRBV7-8 NA CASSHSGDPYNEQFF TGTGCCAGCAGCCATTCGGGGGATCCCTACAATGAGCAGTTCTTC
NA TRBJ1-5 TRBV21-1 NA CASPPRHLREDQPQHF TGTGCCAGCCCCCCGAGGCACCTCCGCGAGGATCAGCCCCAGCATTTT
TRBD1 TRBJ1-5 TRBV10-2 NA CASSGTGFNQPQHF TGCGCCAGCAGCGGGACAGGGTTCAATCAGCCCCAGCATTTT
TRBD1 TRBJ2-3 TRBV6-5 few CASSYSTGLDTQYF TGTGCCAGCAGTTACTCGACAGGGTTAGATACGCAGTATTTT
NA TRBJ2-1 TRBV12-5 NA CASGSGLQVGNEQFF TGTGCTAGTGGCTCAGGGCTCCAGGTAGGCAATGAGCAGTTCTTC
NA TRBJ1-6 TRBV7-2 NA CASSVGQRSYNSPLHF TGTGCCAGCAGCGTCGGACAGCGCTCTTATAATTCACCCCTCCACTTT
TRBD1 TRBJ2-7 TRBV19 NA CASSVQGQQQYF TGTGCCAGTAGTGTACAGGGACAGCAGCAGTACTTC
TRBD1 TRBJ2-5 TRBV5-6 NA CASSGRQGQETQYF TGTGCCAGCAGCGGTAGACAGGGTCAAGAGACCCAGTACTTC
NA TRBJ2-1 TRBV27 NA CASRQKPNSYNEQFF TGTGCCAGCAGGCAAAAACCTAACTCCTACAATGAGCAGTTCTTC
NA TRBJ2-5 TRBV5-8 few CASTLRQETQYF TGTGCCAGCACTCTCCGCCAAGAGACCCAGTACTTC
TRBD1 TRBJ1-2 TRBV5-5 few CASHAPGGRDYGYTF TGTGCCAGCCATGCTCCAGGGGGCCGCGACTATGGCTACACCTTC
NA TRBJ2-3 TRBV11-1 few CASSLVGARTDTQYF TGTGCCAGCAGCTTGGTTGGGGCCCGCACAGATACGCAGTATTTT
TRBD1 TRBJ1-2 TRBV28 NA CASIDPGGNYGYTF TGTGCCAGCATAGATCCAGGGGGAAACTATGGCTACACCTTC
TRBD1 TRBJ1-2 TRBV19 NA CASSMDRGLGYTF TGTGCCAGTAGTATGGACAGGGGCCTTGGCTACACCTTC
NA TRBJ1-1 TRBV9 few CASGPWIGRQTEAFF TGTGCCAGCGGACCATGGATCGGGAGACAGACTGAAGCTTTCTTT
NA TRBJ1-1 TRBV19 NA CASSILGQLNTEAFF TGTGCCAGTAGTATACTGGGACAATTAAACACTGAAGCTTTCTTT
TRBD1 TRBJ1-5 TRBV7-9 NA CASSLGRTGTKDQPQHF TGTGCCAGCAGCTTAGGTAGGACAGGGACGAAGGATCAGCCCCAGCATTTT
NA TRBJ1-1 TRBV6-5 few CASSLYRETEAFF TGTGCCAGCAGCCTTTACAGGGAGACTGAAGCTTTCTTT
NA TRBJ1-1 TRBV19 many CARKDSMNTEAFF TGTGCCAGGAAGGACAGTATGAACACTGAAGCTTTCTTT
TRBD2 TRBJ2-1 TRBV24-1 NA CATSDPLLAGGPLGYNEQFF TGTGCCACCAGTGATCCCTTACTAGCGGGGGGGCCTTTGGGCTACAATGAGCAGTTCTTC
NA TRBJ1-2 TRBV19 NA CASSIGGAYYGYTF TGTGCCAGTAGTATTGGGGGCGCCTACTATGGCTACACCTTC
NA TRBJ2-7 TRBV19 NA CASSIGPRGSEQYF TGTGCCAGTAGTATTGGGCCGCGTGGGAGCGAGCAGTACTTC
NA TRBJ1-3 TRBV11-1 NA CASSSYDTSGNTIYF TGTGCCAGCAGCTCCTATGACACATCTGGAAACACCATATATTTT
TRBD2 TRBJ2-5 TRBV7-7 NA CASSPSGRGSLQETQYF TGTGCCAGCAGCCCCTCTGGGCGGGGGTCCCTACAAGAGACCCAGTACTTC
NA TRBJ2-1 TRBV12-5 NA CASGFEQAYNEQFF TGTGCTAGTGGTTTTGAGCAAGCGTACAATGAGCAGTTCTTC
NA TRBJ1-2 TRBV13 NA CASSTPYALYGYTF TGTGCCAGCAGCACCCCGTACGCGCTATATGGCTACACCTTC
NA TRBJ1-6 TRBV11-1 NA CASSLAAGSPLHF TGTGCCAGCAGCTTAGCGGCGGGTTCACCCCTCCACTTT